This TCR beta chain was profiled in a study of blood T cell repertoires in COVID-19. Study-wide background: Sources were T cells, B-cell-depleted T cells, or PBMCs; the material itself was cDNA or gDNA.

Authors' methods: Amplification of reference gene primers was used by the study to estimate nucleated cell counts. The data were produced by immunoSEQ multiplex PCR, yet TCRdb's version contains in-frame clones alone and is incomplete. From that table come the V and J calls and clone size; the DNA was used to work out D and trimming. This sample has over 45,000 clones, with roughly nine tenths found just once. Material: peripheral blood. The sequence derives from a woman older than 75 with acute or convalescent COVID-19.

CDR3 sequence (DNA): TGTGCCAGCAGTCAGGGGTGGACTGAAGCTTTCTTT. This encodes CASSQGWTEAFF. The V gene is TRBV6-5, the J gene TRBJ1-1; tentatively, D is TRBD1 (6 bases). This CDR3 comprises 12 residues. Germline values: CDR1 MNHEY, CDR2 SVGAGI. Trimming left V 5 bases short and J 5 bases short, with 9 bases between.